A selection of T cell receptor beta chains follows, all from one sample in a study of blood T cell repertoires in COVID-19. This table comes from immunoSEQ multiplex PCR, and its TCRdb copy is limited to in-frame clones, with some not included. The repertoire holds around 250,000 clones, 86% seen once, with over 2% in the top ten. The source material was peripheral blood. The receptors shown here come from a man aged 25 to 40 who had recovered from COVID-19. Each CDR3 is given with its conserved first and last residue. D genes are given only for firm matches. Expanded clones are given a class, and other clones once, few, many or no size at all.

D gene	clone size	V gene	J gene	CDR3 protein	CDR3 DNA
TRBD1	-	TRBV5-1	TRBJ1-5	CASSGGGQGSQPQHF	TGCGCCAGCAGCGGGGGCGGACAGGGGAGTCAGCCCCAGCATTTT
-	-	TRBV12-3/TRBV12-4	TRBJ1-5	CASSLTWEQPQHF	TGTGCCAGCAGTTTAACGTGGGAGCAGCCCCAGCATTTT
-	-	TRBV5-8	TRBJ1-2	CASSFTGIRGYTF	TGTGCCAGCAGCTTTACAGGGATACGCGGCTACACCTTC
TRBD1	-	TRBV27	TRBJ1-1	CASSPDRGAEAFF	TGTGCCAGCAGTCCGGACAGGGGTGCTGAAGCTTTCTTT
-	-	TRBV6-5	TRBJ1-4	CASSSATFINEKLFF	TGTGCCAGCAGTTCCGCGACTTTTATTAATGAAAAACTGTTTTTT
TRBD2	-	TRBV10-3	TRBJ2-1	CAIRPGLDNEQFF	TGTGCCATCAGACCCGGACTAGACAATGAGCAGTTCTTC
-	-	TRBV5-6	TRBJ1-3	CASSYTGTGNTIYF	TGTGCCAGCAGCTATACAGGGACTGGAAACACCATATATTTT
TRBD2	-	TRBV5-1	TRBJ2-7	CASSLGRGGHYEQYF	TGCGCCAGCAGCTTGGGGCGGGGGGGCCACTACGAGCAGTACTTC
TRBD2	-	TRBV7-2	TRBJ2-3	CASSFKTGGSTDTQYF	TGTGCCAGCAGTTTCAAAACGGGGGGAAGCACAGATACGCAGTATTTT
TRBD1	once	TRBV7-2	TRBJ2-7	CASSAGDRGLWEQYF	TGTGCCAGCAGCGCGGGGGACAGGGGGCTATGGGAGCAGTACTTC
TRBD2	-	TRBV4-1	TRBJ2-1	CASSLTSGWSYNEQFF	TGCGCCAGCAGCCTGACTAGCGGGTGGTCCTACAATGAGCAGTTCTTC
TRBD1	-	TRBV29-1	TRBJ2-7	CSVSPGGVDEQYF	TGCAGCGTTTCCCCAGGGGGCGTCGACGAGCAGTACTTC
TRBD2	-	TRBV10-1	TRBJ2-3	CASSATSGGFTDTQYF	TGCGCCAGCAGTGCGACTAGCGGGGGGTTCACAGATACGCAGTATTTT
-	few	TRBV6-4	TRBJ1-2	CASSDDSRVSYGYTF	TGTGCCAGCAGTGACGACTCGAGGGTATCGTATGGCTACACCTTC
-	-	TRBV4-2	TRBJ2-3	CASSQEAQSSTDTQYF	TGTGCCAGCAGCCAAGAGGCCCAGTCGAGCACAGATACGCAGTATTTT
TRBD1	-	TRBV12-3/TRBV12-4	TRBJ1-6	CASSRQGSSPLHF	TGTGCCAGCAGTCGACAGGGATCCTCACCCCTCCACTTT
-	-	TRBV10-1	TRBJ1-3	CASHPGDRDHTIYF	TGCGCCAGCCACCCTGGCGACAGAGACCACACCATATATTTT
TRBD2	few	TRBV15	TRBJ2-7	CATSREGGGSYEQYF	TGTGCCACCAGCAGAGAGGGCGGGGGGTCCTACGAGCAGTACTTC
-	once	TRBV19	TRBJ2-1	CAGLSRTAKDSYNEQFF	TGTGCCGGGCTATCTCGGACAGCCAAAGACTCCTACAATGAGCAGTTCTTC
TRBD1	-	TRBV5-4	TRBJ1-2	CASSTPTGNYGYTF	TGTGCCAGCAGCACCCCGACAGGGAACTATGGCTACACCTTC
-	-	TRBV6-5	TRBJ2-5	CASSTTTGVWETQYF	TGTGCCAGCAGTACCACTACGGGGGTTTGGGAGACCCAGTACTTC
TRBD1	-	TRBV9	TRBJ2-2	CASSVATGANTGELFF	TGTGCCAGCAGCGTGGCCACAGGGGCGAACACCGGGGAGCTGTTTTTT
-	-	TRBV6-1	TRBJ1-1	CASSEVGGAQSAFF	TGTGCCAGCAGTGAAGTTGGGGGGGCACAGTCGGCTTTCTTT
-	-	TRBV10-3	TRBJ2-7	CAISESRDYEQYF	TGTGCCATCAGTGAGTCGCGAGACTACGAGCAGTACTTC
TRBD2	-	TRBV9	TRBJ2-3	CASSPPGGGTDTQYF	TGTGCCAGCAGCCCCCCGGGGGGAGGCACAGATACGCAGTATTTT
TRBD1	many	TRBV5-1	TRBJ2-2	CASTPVTGGPPNTGELFF	TGCGCCAGCACCCCCGTGACAGGGGGCCCCCCGAACACCGGGGAGCTGTTTTTT
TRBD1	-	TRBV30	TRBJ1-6	CAWRGQGNSPLHF	TGTGCCTGGCGCGGACAGGGGAATTCACCCCTCCACTTT
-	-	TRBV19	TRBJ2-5	CASSNFGDTGETQYF	TGTGCCAGTAGTAATTTCGGTGACACAGGGGAGACCCAGTACTTC
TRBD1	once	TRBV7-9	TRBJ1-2	CASSSQPTGAYGYTF	TGTGCCAGCAGCTCTCAACCGACAGGGGCCTATGGCTACACCTTC
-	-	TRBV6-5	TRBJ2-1	CASSRALEGFF	TGTGCCAGCAGCCGGGCCCTCGAGGGGTTCTTC
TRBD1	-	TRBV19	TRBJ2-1	CASSPVGQGRNEQFF	TGTGCCAGTAGTCCCGTAGGACAGGGTCGTAATGAGCAGTTCTTC
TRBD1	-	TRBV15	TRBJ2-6	CATTLDRASGANVLTF	TGTGCCACCACCTTGGACAGGGCCTCTGGGGCCAACGTCCTGACTTTC
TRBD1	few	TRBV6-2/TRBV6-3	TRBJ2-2	CASSYSYMTGLDTGELFF	TGTGCCAGCAGTTACTCGTATATGACAGGGCTGGACACCGGGGAGCTGTTTTTT
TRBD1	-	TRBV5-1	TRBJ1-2	CASSTGQGKSYGYTF	TGCGCCAGCAGCACTGGACAGGGGAAGAGCTATGGCTACACCTTC
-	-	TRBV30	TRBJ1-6	CAWSGQFDPLHF	TGTGCCTGGAGTGGACAGTTCGATCCCCTCCACTTT
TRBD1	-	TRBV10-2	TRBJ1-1	CASRDRGPAEAFF	TGCGCCAGCAGGGACAGGGGGCCGGCTGAAGCTTTCTTT
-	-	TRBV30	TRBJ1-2	CAWTRAGANYGYTF	TGTGCCTGGACCCGCGCGGGGGCTAACTATGGCTACACCTTC
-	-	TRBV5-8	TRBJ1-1	CASSWAPDRNTEAFF	TGTGCCAGCAGCTGGGCCCCGGACAGGAACACTGAAGCTTTCTTT
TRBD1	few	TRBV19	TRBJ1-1	CASLSMGQHTEAFF	TGTGCCAGTCTTAGTATGGGACAGCATACTGAAGCTTTCTTT
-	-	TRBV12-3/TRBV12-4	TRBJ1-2	CASSSGYGYTF	TGTGCCAGCAGTTCCGGGTATGGCTACACCTTC
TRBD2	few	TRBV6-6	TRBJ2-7	CASSLASGGLVEQYF	TGTGCCAGCAGTCTTGCTTCGGGAGGGCTAGTCGAGCAGTACTTC
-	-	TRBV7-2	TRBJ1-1	CASSLDRANEAFF	TGTGCCAGCAGCTTAGACAGGGCTAATGAAGCTTTCTTT
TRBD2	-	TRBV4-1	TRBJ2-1	CASSLGTSGGVNEQFF	TGCGCCAGCAGCCTGGGGACTAGCGGGGGAGTTAATGAGCAGTTCTTC
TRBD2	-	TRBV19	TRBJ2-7	CASSIPSGEGEQYF	TGTGCCAGTAGTATACCCTCCGGGGAGGGCGAGCAGTACTTC
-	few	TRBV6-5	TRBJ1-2	CASSTRNYGYTF	TGTGCCAGCAGTACCAGGAACTATGGCTACACCTTC
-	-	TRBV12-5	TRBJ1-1	CASGRRVNTEAFF	TGTGCTAGTGGACGACGGGTGAACACTGAAGCTTTCTTT
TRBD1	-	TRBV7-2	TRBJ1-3	CASSSDRGSGNTIYF	TGTGCCAGCAGTTCCGACAGGGGAAGTGGAAACACCATATATTTT
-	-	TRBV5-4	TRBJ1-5	CASAAGANQPQHF	TGTGCCAGTGCTGCGGGGGCCAATCAGCCCCAGCATTTT
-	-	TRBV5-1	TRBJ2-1	CASSLDAAYNEQFF	TGCGCCAGCAGCTTGGATGCAGCCTACAATGAGCAGTTCTTC
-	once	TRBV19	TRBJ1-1	CASTRDQPTGRRTEAFF	TGTGCCAGTACCAGGGATCAACCTACAGGGCGACGCACTGAAGCTTTCTTT
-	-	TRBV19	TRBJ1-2	CASRDGGINYGYTF	TGTGCCAGTAGGGACGGAGGTATCAACTATGGCTACACCTTC
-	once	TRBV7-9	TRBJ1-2	CASSFNRLTSTGYTF	TGTGCCAGCAGCTTCAACAGGTTGACTTCAACGGGCTACACCTTC
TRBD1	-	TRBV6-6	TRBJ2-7	CASRPGQGIDEQYF	TGTGCCAGCAGGCCGGGACAGGGAATCGACGAGCAGTACTTC
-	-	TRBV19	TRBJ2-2	CASSIPSGNTGELFF	TGTGCCAGTAGTATCCCCAGCGGGAACACCGGGGAGCTGTTTTTT
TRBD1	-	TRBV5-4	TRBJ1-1	CATSQGTGVLNTEAFF	TGTGCCACCAGTCAAGGGACAGGTGTACTGAACACTGAAGCTTTCTTT
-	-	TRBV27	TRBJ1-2	CASSSREERNHGYTF	TGTGCCAGCAGTTCCCGGGAGGAGAGAAATCACGGCTACACCTTC
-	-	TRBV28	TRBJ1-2	CASSLQGFGYTF	TGTGCCAGCAGTCTCCAGGGTTTCGGCTACACCTTC
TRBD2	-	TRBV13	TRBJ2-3	CASSLSSGGSRDTQYF	TGTGCCAGCAGCTTATCGTCGGGGGGGTCCAGGGATACGCAGTATTTT
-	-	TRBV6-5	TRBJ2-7	CASSWVRAPTYEQYF	TGTGCCAGCAGTTGGGTCAGGGCACCAACCTACGAGCAGTACTTC
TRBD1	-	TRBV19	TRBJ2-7	CASSTTGGSSEQYF	TGTGCCAGTAGTACAACAGGGGGCTCCTCCGAGCAGTACTTC